This is a list of T cell receptor beta chains from one sample in a study of identical twins. Each CDR3 protein is one row after TCRdb ran MiXCR on the 5' RACE reads. Of approximately 1.8 million distinct CDR3 sequences detected, 32% appear once; the ten largest clones hold over 0.25%. Material for sequencing was cord blood. The receptor set was obtained from a newborn girl in good health. Each CDR3 is given with its conserved first and last residue. The D gene is left open where the match is weak. The listing skips clone size in some rows; elsewhere it reads once, few, many or a size class.

D gene: NA; J gene: TRBJ1-3; V gene: TRBV20-1; clone size: NA; CDR3 protein: CSARVRWGDTIYF; CDR3 DNA: TGCAGTGCTAGGGTCCGGTGGGGGGACACCATATATTTT
D gene: NA; J gene: TRBJ1-1; V gene: TRBV5-1; clone size: once; CDR3 protein: CASSLWATVNTEAFF; CDR3 DNA: TGCGCCAGCAGCTTGTGGGCTACAGTGAACACTGAAGCTTTCTTT
D gene: NA; J gene: TRBJ2-3; V gene: TRBV6-5; clone size: NA; CDR3 protein: CASSSPAEGPNSTDTQYF; CDR3 DNA: TGTGCCAGCAGTTCCCCCGCGGAGGGCCCAAATTCCACAGATACGCAGTATTTT
D gene: NA; J gene: TRBJ2-1; V gene: TRBV4-2; clone size: few; CDR3 protein: CASSQDGGFSQFF; CDR3 DNA: TGTGCCAGCAGCCAAGATGGGGGGTTTTCTCAGTTCTTC
D gene: NA; J gene: TRBJ2-1; V gene: TRBV24-1; clone size: many; CDR3 protein: CATSDLDLHGEQFF; CDR3 DNA: TGTGCCACCAGTGATTTGGACCTACACGGTGAGCAGTTCTTC
D gene: NA; J gene: TRBJ1-1; V gene: TRBV3-1; clone size: NA; CDR3 protein: CAALSGGEAFF; CDR3 DNA: TGTGCCGCCCTAAGTGGGGGTGAAGCTTTCTTT
D gene: NA; J gene: TRBJ2-7; V gene: TRBV11-2; clone size: NA; CDR3 protein: CASSADSLNEQYF; CDR3 DNA: TGTGCCAGCAGCGCGGACTCCCTCAATGAGCAGTACTTC
D gene: NA; J gene: TRBJ1-2; V gene: TRBV3-1; clone size: NA; CDR3 protein: CASSPTGQYGYTF; CDR3 DNA: TGTGCCAGCAGCCCAACAGGCCAGTATGGCTACACCTTC
D gene: TRBD1; J gene: TRBJ1-2; V gene: TRBV6-6; clone size: few; CDR3 protein: CASSYRLDRGDGYTF; CDR3 DNA: TGTGCCAGCAGTTACCGACTGGACAGGGGGGATGGCTACACCTTC
D gene: NA; J gene: TRBJ1-2; V gene: TRBV10-3; clone size: NA; CDR3 protein: CAMAREAEVSNGYTF; CDR3 DNA: TGTGCCATGGCCCGGGAAGCAGAAGTTAGTAACGGCTACACCTTC
D gene: NA; J gene: TRBJ1-1; V gene: TRBV6-5; clone size: NA; CDR3 protein: CASSYNRANTEAFF; CDR3 DNA: TGTGCCAGCAGTTATAATCGAGCGAACACTGAAGCTTTCTTT
D gene: TRBD2; J gene: TRBJ2-5; V gene: TRBV5-1; clone size: NA; CDR3 protein: CASSYYRLATETQYF; CDR3 DNA: TGCGCCAGCAGCTACTATAGACTAGCGACAGAGACCCAGTACTTC
D gene: NA; J gene: TRBJ2-3; V gene: TRBV20-1; clone size: few; CDR3 protein: CSARIGASTDTQYF; CDR3 DNA: TGCAGTGCTAGAATCGGGGCAAGCACAGATACGCAGTATTTT
D gene: NA; J gene: TRBJ1-5; V gene: TRBV4-1; clone size: few; CDR3 protein: CASSQDPVQPQHF; CDR3 DNA: TGCGCCAGCAGCCAAGATCCGGTTCAGCCCCAGCATTTT
D gene: TRBD2; J gene: TRBJ2-3; V gene: TRBV6-2/TRBV6-3; clone size: NA; CDR3 protein: CASSLGLAGIGADTQYF; CDR3 DNA: TGTGCCAGCAGTTTGGGACTAGCGGGGATCGGCGCAGATACGCAGTATTTT
D gene: TRBD1; J gene: TRBJ1-2; V gene: TRBV5-1; clone size: NA; CDR3 protein: CASGLGQGADGYTF; CDR3 DNA: TGCGCCAGCGGCTTGGGTCAGGGGGCGGATGGCTACACCTTC
D gene: NA; J gene: TRBJ1-1; V gene: TRBV20-1; clone size: few; CDR3 protein: CSARRTSAEAFF; CDR3 DNA: TGCAGTGCACGTCGGACGAGCGCTGAAGCTTTCTTT
D gene: TRBD2; J gene: TRBJ2-1; V gene: TRBV20-1; clone size: many; CDR3 protein: CSLSGRTYNEQFF; CDR3 DNA: TGCAGCCTTAGCGGGAGGACCTACAATGAGCAGTTCTTC
D gene: TRBD1; J gene: TRBJ1-5; V gene: TRBV6-2/TRBV6-3; clone size: NA; CDR3 protein: CASSYSGTGAGNQPQHF; CDR3 DNA: TGTGCCAGCAGTTACTCGGGGACAGGGGCGGGCAATCAGCCCCAGCATTTT
D gene: NA; J gene: TRBJ1-5; V gene: TRBV6-1; clone size: NA; CDR3 protein: CASSEGLGGAYSNQPQHF; CDR3 DNA: TGTGCCAGCAGTGAAGGATTGGGGGGTGCTTATAGCAATCAGCCCCAGCATTTT
D gene: NA; J gene: TRBJ2-5; V gene: TRBV7-2; clone size: NA; CDR3 protein: CASSFTTLQETQYF; CDR3 DNA: TGTGCCAGCAGCTTTACGACACTACAAGAGACCCAGTACTTC
D gene: NA; J gene: TRBJ2-3; V gene: TRBV6-1; clone size: NA; CDR3 protein: CASSLIRVDTQYF; CDR3 DNA: TGTGCCAGCAGTTTGATCAGGGTAGATACGCAGTATTTT
D gene: NA; J gene: TRBJ1-2; V gene: TRBV6-5; clone size: few; CDR3 protein: CASSYSRSPNYGYTF; CDR3 DNA: TGTGCCAGCAGTTACTCGCGCAGCCCCAACTATGGCTACACCTTC
D gene: NA; J gene: TRBJ1-2; V gene: TRBV12-3/TRBV12-4; clone size: NA; CDR3 protein: CASSWQENYGYTF; CDR3 DNA: TGTGCCAGCAGTTGGCAAGAAAACTATGGCTACACCTTC
D gene: NA; J gene: TRBJ2-1; V gene: TRBV11-2; clone size: few; CDR3 protein: CASSHSARGSYNEQFF; CDR3 DNA: TGTGCCAGCAGCCATAGCGCCCGGGGGTCGTACAATGAGCAGTTCTTC
D gene: TRBD2; J gene: TRBJ2-1; V gene: TRBV20-1; clone size: NA; CDR3 protein: CSARDPLLAGDEQFF; CDR3 DNA: TGCAGTGCTAGAGACCCCCTACTAGCGGGAGATGAGCAGTTCTTC
D gene: TRBD2; J gene: TRBJ2-7; V gene: TRBV4-2; clone size: few; CDR3 protein: CASSQTHGLAGDEQYF; CDR3 DNA: TGTGCCAGCAGCCAAACCCACGGACTAGCGGGCGACGAGCAGTACTTC